A single sample is the source of the 22 T cell receptor beta chains below, sequenced in a study of cytomegalovirus exposure and HLA in healthy donors. The PCR was carried out with 60 Vbeta primers and 13 Jbeta primers. Profiled with immunoSEQ multiplex PCR; TCRdb holds only in-frame clones, not every one. The sample shows about 110,000 clones, more than 65% of them seen only once. The source material was PBMCs. The receptors derive from a male donor in good health and CMV-seronegative.

In nucleotides, the CDR3 is TGTGCCAGCCTCCGAACGGGACATTCCTACGAGCAGTACTTC. Translated, it gives CASLRTGHSYEQYF. The chain recombines TRBV27 with TRBJ2-7; a weak D match, TRBD1 (6 bases). The germline V gene encodes CDR1 MNHEY and CDR2 SMNVEV (reference sequence). Deletions cut 8 bases from V and 1 base from J, with 15 bases between. The CDR3 runs 14 residues.

The V and J genes are TRBV7-2 and TRBJ2-5, with D unresolved. Germline values: CDR1 SGHTA, CDR2 FQGNSA. The length of the CDR3 is 14 residues. V dropped 2 bases and J dropped 2 bases, with 9 bases sitting between them. The CDR3 protein is CASSLSTAQETQYF. Written as DNA, the CDR3 is TGTGCCAGCAGCTTATCAACAGCTCAAGAGACCCAGTACTTC.

This clone was counted a single time. This sample also contains other DNA sequences that code for the same CDR3. J is TRBJ1-1 and V is TRBV7-8; a possible D gene is TRBD1 (6 bases). The CDR3 length is 15 residues. V lost 2 bases and J 0 bases, leaving 10 bases between the germline ends. The V gene's germline CDR1 is SGHVS and CDR2 FQNEAQ. CDR3 protein: CASSLTDRLNTEAFF. The CDR3 DNA sequence: TGTGCCAGCAGCTTAACGGACAGATTGAACACTGAAGCTTTCTTT.

This clone was picked up one time. The J gene is TRBJ2-7, the V gene TRBV5-8; D not resolved. V was pared by 6 bases and J by 6 bases, with 25 bases between. This CDR3 is built from 16 residues. Germline assignment: CDR1 SGHTS and CDR2 YDEGEE. In DNA, the CDR3 is TGTGCCAGCACCTCCAGACTTCGGGTTTCCGCCGTCGAGCAGTACTTC. Translating gives CASTSRLRVSAVEQYF.

J is TRBJ1-2 and V is TRBV29-1; D may be TRBD1 (6 bases). This CDR3 region has 13 residues. Trimming shortened V by 4 bases and J by 4 bases, and 13 bases separated the two germline ends. Germline loops: CDR1 SQVTM, CDR2 ANQGSEA. The CDR3 sequence is CSVGGGPSYGYTF. The CDR3 nucleotides read TGCAGCGTTGGGGGGGGCCCTTCCTATGGCTACACCTTC.

This clone was counted a few times. This chain links TRBV14 with TRBJ2-4; tentative D call: TRBD1 (6 bases). Between the trimmed V and J ends, which lost 4 bases and 5 bases, there was a span of 9 bases. Germline V gives CDR1 SGHDN, CDR2 FVKESK. There are 13 residues in the CDR3. The CDR3 DNA reads TGTGCCAGCAGCCCAAGGACAGAAAACATTCAGTACTTC. Its translation is CASSPRTENIQYF.

The rearrangement uses TRBV5-5 and TRBJ2-5; 8 bases are a match to TRBD2. After removal of 0 bases from V and 1 base from J, the junction contained 8 bases not matched to a gene. The CDR3 is 17 amino acids. Per germline, CDR1 SGHKS and CDR2 YYEKEE (reference sequence). CDR3 nucleotide sequence: TGTGCCAGCAGCTTGGGAGTGGCTAGCGGGCCCCAAGAGACCCAGTACTTC. Residues: CASSLGVASGPQETQYF.

This clone was seen only a few times. This rearrangement joins TRBV28 to TRBJ2-5; TRBD2 aligns across 7 bases. The J segment lost 4 bases and the V segment lost 6 bases, leaving 5 bases of the junction unmatched. The CDR3 spans 13 residues. Germline assignment: CDR1 MDHEN and CDR2 SYDVKM. The CDR3: CASRGGGSETQYF. CDR3 bases: TGTGCCAGCAGGGGGGGAGGGTCAGAGACCCAGTACTTC.

V and J are TRBV27 and TRBJ1-2, with 7 bases matching TRBD1. Per germline, CDR1 MNHEY and CDR2 SMNVEV (reference sequence). The V gene end was trimmed by 6 bases and the J gene end by 0 bases; junction bases not matched to a gene: 1. The CDR3 sequence is 13 residues long. Written as DNA, the CDR3 is TGTGCCAGCAGCGGGACAGCTAACTATGGCTACACCTTC. Residues: CASSGTANYGYTF.

In this sample, this clone turned up a few times. The V gene is TRBV19, the J gene TRBJ1-5; a possible D gene is TRBD1 (6 bases). The CDR3 is 14 amino acids. The V end lost 8 bases, the J end lost 4 bases, and 15 bases lay between the germline ends. Germline values: CDR1 LNHDA, CDR2 SQIVND (reference sequence). CDR3 protein: CASLPRGGNQPQHF. The CDR3, as DNA: TGTGCCAGTCTACCCCGAGGGGGTAATCAGCCCCAGCATTTT.

The chain links TRBV29-1 to TRBJ2-3, with TRBD2 as a possible D gene (5 bases). Germline V gene data show CDR1 as SQVTM and CDR2 as ANQGSEA. CDR3 size: 13 residues. Trimming cost V 4 bases and J 2 bases, with 10 bases left between them. CDR3 in DNA: TGCAGCGTTGTAACGGGATTCACAGATACGCAGTATTTT. Translating it yields CSVVTGFTDTQYF.

The chain has TRBV7-9 and TRBJ2-1, with TRBD2 matching 9 bases. Germline V gene data show CDR1 as SEHNR and CDR2 as FQNEAQ (reference sequence). This CDR3 is 14 amino acids long. V was clipped by 5 bases and J by 8 bases; unmatched bases: 7. The CDR3 bases are TGTGCCAGCAGCCCGGGACTAGCAATCCATGAGCAGTTCTTC. The encoded protein is CASSPGLAIHEQFF.

The chain combines TRBV29-1 with TRBJ1-2; D is possibly TRBD1 (6 bases). The CDR3 loop spans 12 amino acids. From germline, CDR1 is SQVTM and CDR2 ANQGSEA. Trimming stripped 7 bases from V and 2 bases from J, with 11 bases between. The CDR3 sequence: CSGGGQNYGYTF. The DNA for the CDR3 is TGCAGCGGGGGGGGGCAGAACTATGGCTACACCTTC. Supplemented by reference TRBV29-1 and TRBJ1-2, the full variable domain reads SAVISQKPSRDICQRGTSLTIQCQVDSQVTMMFWYRQQPGQSLTLIATANQGSEATYESGFVIDKFPISRPNLTFSTLTVSNMSPEDSSIYLCSGGGQNYGYTFGSGTRLTVV.

The V call is TRBV6-5, the J call TRBJ2-1, with a tentative D call TRBD1 (5 bases). Looked up from germline, CDR1 is MNHEY and CDR2 is SVGAGI. The CDR3 consists of 14 residues. Trimming cost V 6 bases and J 8 bases, with 17 bases left between them. In nucleotides, the CDR3 is TGTGCCAGCAGCCGCAGGGTACGGGCTGATGAGCAGTTCTTC. Translated: CASSRRVRADEQFF.

The rearrangement links TRBV6-6 to TRBJ2-7; D call uncertain. Trimming stripped 2 bases from V and 2 bases from J, with 13 bases between. The germline gives CDR1 MNHNY, CDR2 SVGAGI (reference sequence). The CDR3 is made up of 15 amino acids. The CDR3 DNA reads TGTGCCAGCAGTTACGGATCAGGCAGAACCTACGAGCAGTACTTC. Residues: CASSYGSGRTYEQYF.

This chain uses TRBV10-2 with TRBJ2-7, with 7 bases lining up with TRBD1. Losses at the gene ends were 2 bases for V and 5 bases for J; bases not matched to a gene: 9. The CDR3 runs to 15 residues. Germline V gene data show CDR1 as WSHSY and CDR2 as SAAADI. CDR3 DNA: TGCGCCAGCAGTGAGACGAGGACAGGAGGCCACGAGCAGTACTTC. Translating gives CASSETRTGGHEQYF.

The V call is TRBV27, the J call TRBJ1-4; the D gene is possibly TRBD1 (6 bases). The CDR3 covers 14 residues. The germline V gene has CDR1 MNHEY and CDR2 SMNVEV (reference sequence). The ends were cut back, 7 bases at V and 7 bases at J, with 16 bases in the middle. The CDR3 protein is CASTTGLLGEKLFF. The DNA for the CDR3 is TGTGCCAGCACTACAGGGCTTTTAGGTGAAAAACTGTTTTTT.

The rearrangement links TRBV11-2 to TRBJ2-7, with TRBD1 matching over 11 bases. Germline CDR1 and CDR2: SGHAT and FQNNGV. This CDR3 comprises 15 residues. V lost 5 bases, J lost 7 bases, and 10 bases stayed unmatched. In nucleotides, the CDR3 is TGTGCCAGCAGCGCTGGGGGACAGGGGGTGCGGGAGCAGTACTTC. Translated: CASSAGGQGVREQYF.

The chain uses TRBV27 and TRBJ2-3, with 9 bases fitting TRBD1. Looked up from germline, CDR1 is MNHEY and CDR2 is SMNVEV (reference sequence). This CDR3 spans 15 amino acids. The trim removed 6 bases at V and 2 bases at J, leaving 6 bases unmatched. The CDR3 nucleotides read TGTGCCAGCAGACCCGACAGGGGGTTCACAGATACGCAGTATTTT. It is translated as CASRPDRGFTDTQYF.

The rearrangement joins TRBV27 to TRBJ2-2; D is undetermined. The V gene's germline CDR1 is MNHEY and CDR2 SMNVEV (reference sequence). The CDR3 has 12 amino acids. The ends were cut back, 3 bases at V and 6 bases at J, with 5 bases in the middle. CDR3 loop: CASSFVAGELFF. CDR3 in DNA: TGTGCCAGCAGTTTTGTCGCCGGGGAGCTGTTTTTT.

This sequence joins TRBV4-1 and TRBJ2-3; 13 bases are shared with TRBD2. The V gene end was trimmed by 1 base and the J gene end by 4 bases; junction bases not matched to a gene: 2. Per germline, CDR1 MGHRA and CDR2 YSYEKL. The CDR3 totals 16 residues. CDR3 DNA: TGCGCCAGCAGCCAAGCTGGACTAGCGGGAGCAGATACGCAGTATTTT. Amino acid sequence: CASSQAGLAGADTQYF.

CDR3 protein: CASSMAPRGGRTYEQYF. Here the CDR3 DNA reads TGTGCCAGTAGTATGGCCCCCCGGGGGGGACGGACCTACGAGCAGTACTTC. The chain uses TRBV19 and TRBJ2-7, with TRBD2 matching 8 bases. The CDR3 loop spans 17 amino acids. V lost 3 bases to trimming and J lost 2 bases; unmatched junction nucleotides: 12. From germline, CDR1 is LNHDA and CDR2 SQIVND (reference sequence).